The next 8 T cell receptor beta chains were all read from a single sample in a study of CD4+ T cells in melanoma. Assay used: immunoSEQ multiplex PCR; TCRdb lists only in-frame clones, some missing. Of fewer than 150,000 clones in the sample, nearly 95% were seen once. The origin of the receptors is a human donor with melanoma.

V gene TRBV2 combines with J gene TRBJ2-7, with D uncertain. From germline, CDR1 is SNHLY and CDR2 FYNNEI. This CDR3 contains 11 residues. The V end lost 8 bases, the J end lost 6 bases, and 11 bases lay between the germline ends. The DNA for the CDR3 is TGTGCCAGCTCGCAGGTAGGCGAGCAGTACTTC. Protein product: CASSQVGEQYF. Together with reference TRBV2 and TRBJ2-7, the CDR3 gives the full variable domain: EPEVTQTPSHQVTQMGQEVILRCVPISNHLYFYWYRQILGQKVEFLVSFYNNEISEKSEIFDDQFSVERPDGSNFTLKIRSTKLEDSAMYFCASSQVGEQYFGPGTRLTVT.

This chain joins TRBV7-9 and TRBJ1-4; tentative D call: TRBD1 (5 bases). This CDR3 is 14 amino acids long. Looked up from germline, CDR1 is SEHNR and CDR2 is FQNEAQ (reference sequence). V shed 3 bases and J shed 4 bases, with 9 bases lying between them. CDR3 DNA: TGTGCCAGCAGCTTCGGTGGGGGTAATGAAAAACTGTTTTTT. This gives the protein CASSFGGGNEKLFF.

The CDR3 DNA reads as TGTGCCAGCTCCCAGGACAGCGGGGTGGTCGCTTTCTTT. Protein sequence: CASSQDSGVVAFF. This rearrangement joins TRBV18 to TRBJ1-1; D may be TRBD1 (6 bases). Looked up from germline, CDR1 is KGHSH and CDR2 is LQKENI. Trimming removed 6 bases from V and 11 bases from J, with 19 bases in between. This CDR3 is built from 13 residues.

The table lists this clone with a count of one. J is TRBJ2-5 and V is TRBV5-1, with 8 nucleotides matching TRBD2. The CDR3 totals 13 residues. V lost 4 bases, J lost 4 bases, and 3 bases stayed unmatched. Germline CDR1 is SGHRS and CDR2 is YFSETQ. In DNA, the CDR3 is TGCGCCAGCAGCCTGACTAGCGTAGAGACCCAGTACTTC. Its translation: CASSLTSVETQYF.

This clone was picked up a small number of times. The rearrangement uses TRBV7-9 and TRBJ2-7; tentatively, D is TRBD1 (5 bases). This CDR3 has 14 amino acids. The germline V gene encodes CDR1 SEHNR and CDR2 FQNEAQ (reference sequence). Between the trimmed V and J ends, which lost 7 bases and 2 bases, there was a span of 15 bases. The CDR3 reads CASTTKDNPYEQYF. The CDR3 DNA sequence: TGTGCCAGCACCACGAAGGACAACCCCTACGAGCAGTACTTC. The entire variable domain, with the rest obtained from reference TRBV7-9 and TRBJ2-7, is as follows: DTGVSQNPRHKITKRGQNVTFRCDPISEHNRLYWYRQTLGQGPEFLTYFQNEAQLEKSRLLSDRFSAERPKGSFSTLEIQRTEQGDSAMYLCASTTKDNPYEQYFGPGTRLTVT.

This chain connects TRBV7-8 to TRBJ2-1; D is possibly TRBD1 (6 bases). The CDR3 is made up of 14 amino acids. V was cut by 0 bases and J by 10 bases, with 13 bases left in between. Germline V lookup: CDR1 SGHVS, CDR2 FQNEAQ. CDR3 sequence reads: CASSLAGAYREQFF. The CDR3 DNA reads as TGTGCCAGCAGCTTAGCGGGGGCCTACAGAGAGCAGTTCTTC.

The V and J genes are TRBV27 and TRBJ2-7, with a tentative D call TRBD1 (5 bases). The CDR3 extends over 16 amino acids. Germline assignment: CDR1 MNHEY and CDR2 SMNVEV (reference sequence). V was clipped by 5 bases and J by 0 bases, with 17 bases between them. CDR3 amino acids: CASSPSVGRHSYEQYF. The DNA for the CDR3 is TGTGCCAGCAGTCCCAGCGTGGGGCGTCACTCCTACGAGCAGTACTTC.

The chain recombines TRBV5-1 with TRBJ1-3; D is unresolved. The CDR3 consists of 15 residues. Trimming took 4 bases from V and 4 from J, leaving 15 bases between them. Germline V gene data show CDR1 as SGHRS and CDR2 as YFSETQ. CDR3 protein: CASSRLGRPGNTIYF. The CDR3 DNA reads TGCGCCAGCAGCAGGCTCGGGCGGCCCGGAAACACCATATATTTT.